These 32 T cell receptor beta chains came from one sample sequenced in a study of blood T cell repertoires in COVID-19. Clones were read by immunoSEQ multiplex PCR, and TCRdb kept only the in-frame ones, dropping some. The sample carries almost 350,000 clones, about nine tenths recorded once. The specimen sequenced was PBMCs or T cells enriched from blood (not recorded which). These receptors originate from a woman aged 25-40 years who had been exposed to COVID-19.

This chain links TRBV11-3 with TRBJ2-3; 7 bases are a match to TRBD2. The CDR3 is 15 amino acids. Trimming took 3 bases from V and 3 from J; bases not matched to a gene: 6. Germline CDR1 and CDR2: SGHNT and YENEEA. The DNA of the CDR3 is TGTGCCAGCAGCTTTGACGGGGGGATAACAGATACGCAGTATTTT. Translating it yields CASSFDGGITDTQYF.

The chain couples TRBV9 to TRBJ2-7, with D tentatively TRBD1 (5 bases). V was cut by 0 bases and J by 4 bases, with 14 bases left in between. The CDR3 is 15 amino acids. The V gene's germline CDR1 is SGDLS and CDR2 YYNGEE. In nucleotides, the CDR3 is TGTGCCAGCAGCGTAGGGCTTGGCAGGGATTACGAGCAGTACTTC. Its protein is CASSVGLGRDYEQYF.

The genes are TRBV5-1 and TRBJ1-4; 8 bases agree with TRBD1. The CDR3 consists of 14 residues. The germline gives CDR1 SGHRS, CDR2 YFSETQ. The junction had 3 bases not matched to a gene; V was cut back by 0 bases and J by 8 bases. CDR3 sequence (DNA): TGCGCCAGCAGCTTGGGACAGGGGTTGGAAAAACTGTTTTTT. Protein: CASSLGQGLEKLFF.

The CDR3 DNA is TGTGCCAGCAGTTTCCCAGGGGTTGGTCAGCCCCAGCATTTT. The encoded protein is CASSFPGVGQPQHF. The rearrangement joins TRBV27 to TRBJ1-5; perhaps TRBD1 as D (6 bases). The ends were cut back, 3 bases at V and 6 bases at J, with 12 bases in the middle. The CDR3 runs to 14 residues. The germline V gene encodes CDR1 MNHEY and CDR2 SMNVEV (reference sequence).

This chain connects TRBV27 to TRBJ1-5, with D perhaps TRBD1 (5 bases). Trimming took 5 bases from V and 1 from J, leaving 12 bases between them. This CDR3 has 15 amino acids. Germline loops: CDR1 MNHEY, CDR2 SMNVEV (reference sequence). CDR3 sequence (DNA): TGTGCCAGCAGTCCCTCGCCAGGGAGCAATCAGCCCCAGCATTTT. Protein sequence: CASSPSPGSNQPQHF.

The chain combines TRBV4-1 with TRBJ1-4, with D perhaps matching TRBD1 (5 bases). V lost 0 bases and J lost 8, with 13 bases in between. This CDR3 is 15 amino acids long. Germline loops: CDR1 MGHRA, CDR2 YSYEKL. The CDR3 region is CASSQDGTGGEKLFF. The DNA of the CDR3 is TGCGCCAGCAGCCAAGATGGCACCGGGGGGGAAAAACTGTTTTTT.

This chain joins TRBV29-1 and TRBJ2-7; weak D call: TRBD2 (5 bases). Germline V gene sequence: CDR1 SQVTM, CDR2 ANQGSEA. This CDR3 is 14 amino acids long. V lost 7 bases and J lost 0, with 16 bases in between. CDR3 residues: CSGRGGETSYEQYF. CDR3 coding DNA: TGCAGCGGGCGTGGAGGCGAGACCTCCTACGAGCAGTACTTC.

J is TRBJ2-1 and V is TRBV7-7; TRBD2 aligns across 8 bases. Germline-derived CDR1 and CDR2 are SSHAT and FNYEAQ (reference sequence). Germline trimming cut 5 bases from V and 6 bases from J; bases unmatched to any gene: 3. The CDR3 is 13 amino acids. The CDR3 loop is CASSRGGPNEQFF. For the CDR3, the DNA is TGTGCCAGCAGCCGGGGGGGCCCCAATGAGCAGTTCTTC.

This sequence joins TRBV6-6 and TRBJ1-4; the D is unclear. The germline gives CDR1 MNHNY, CDR2 SVGAGI (reference sequence). The CDR3 spans 15 residues. Trimming pared 0 bases from V and 8 bases from J, leaving 13 bases between. CDR3 sequence (DNA): TGTGCCAGCAGTTACTCGAGTCAGGCCGGCGAAAAACTGTTTTTT. It is translated as CASSYSSQAGEKLFF.

The rearrangement uses TRBV19 and TRBJ1-2, with D perhaps matching TRBD1 (6 bases). Trimming shortened V by 0 bases and J by 1 base, and 9 bases separated the two germline ends. Germline V CDR1 and CDR2: LNHDA, SQIVND (reference sequence). The CDR3 spans 15 residues. For the CDR3, the DNA is TGTGCCAGTAGTATAGAACAGGGAGATAACTATGGCTACACCTTC. This encodes CASSIEQGDNYGYTF.

The genes are TRBV24-1 and TRBJ2-7; 9 bases agree with TRBD1. The germline V gene encodes CDR1 KGHDR and CDR2 SFDVKD. CDR3 length: 15 residues. Trimming took 3 bases from V and 3 from J; bases not matched to a gene: 5. CDR3 bases: TGTGCCACCAGTGATGCGGACAGGGGTGACTACGAGCAGTACTTC. Its protein product is CATSDADRGDYEQYF.

The V and J genes are TRBV30 and TRBJ2-5; a possible D gene is TRBD2 (5 bases). The germline V and J ends were trimmed by 1 base and 5 bases, with 8 bases remaining between them. The CDR3 has 12 residues. Looked up from germline, CDR1 is GTSNPN and CDR2 is SVGIG (reference sequence). The chain's CDR3 is CAWSASGETQYF. The CDR3 DNA reads as TGTGCCTGGAGTGCCTCGGGGGAGACCCAGTACTTC.

This clone has just a few counts. The chain employs TRBV11-2 and TRBJ1-2; D perhaps matches TRBD1 (5 bases). Trimming left V 0 bases short and J 4 bases short, with 12 bases between. Per the germline V gene, CDR1 is SGHAT and CDR2 is FQNNGV. The CDR3 has 15 amino acids. CDR3 nucleotide sequence: TGTGCCAGCAGCTTAGATCTGGGGGGGTTCTATGGCTACACCTTC. This sequence encodes CASSLDLGGFYGYTF.

V gene TRBV12-3 or TRBV12-4 combines with J gene TRBJ2-7; possibly TRBD1 for D (6 bases). V was clipped by 8 bases and J by 6 bases, with 11 bases between them. CDR3 length: 11 amino acids. The CDR3 is CASLARGEQYF. The CDR3 nucleotides read TGTGCCAGCCTAGCCAGGGGCGAGCAGTACTTC.

This clone was detected only a few times. The genes are TRBV5-1 and TRBJ1-2; possible D gene TRBD1, 6 bases. This CDR3 comprises 18 residues. V lost 0 bases and J lost 4, with 22 bases in between. The germline V gene encodes CDR1 SGHRS and CDR2 YFSETQ. The CDR3 loop reads CASSLVTLGGPALYGYTF. Here the CDR3 DNA reads TGCGCCAGCAGCTTGGTAACATTAGGGGGTCCCGCTCTCTATGGCTACACCTTC.

This chain uses TRBV6-5 with TRBJ2-7, with TRBD2 matching over 12 bases. Germline CDR1 MNHEY, CDR2 SVGAGI. The trim removed 7 bases at V and 0 bases at J, leaving 4 bases unmatched. This CDR3 spans 15 amino acids. The CDR3 loop is CASNLAGGISYEQYF. Here the CDR3 DNA reads TGTGCCAGCAATCTAGCGGGAGGGATCTCCTACGAGCAGTACTTC.

J is TRBJ2-1 and V is TRBV7-2; 10 positions agree with TRBD2. CDR3 length: 17 residues. The ends lost 1 base at V and 5 bases at J; junction bases unmatched: 8. Germline V gene lookup returns CDR1 SGHTA and CDR2 FQGNSA. CDR3 sequence reads: CASSLVKGLASHNEQFF. For the CDR3, the DNA is TGTGCCAGCAGCTTAGTGAAGGGACTAGCGTCCCACAATGAGCAGTTCTTC.

The chain couples TRBV24-1 to TRBJ2-3; D may be TRBD2 (7 bases). The CDR3 is made up of 11 amino acids. V lost 10 bases and J 9 bases, leaving 13 bases between the germline ends. The germline V gene has CDR1 KGHDR and CDR2 SFDVKD. The CDR3 sequence: CATARGATQYF. The CDR3, as DNA: TGTGCCACGGCTCGGGGGGCGACGCAGTATTTT.

This chain uses TRBV18 with TRBJ1-1; 10 bases are shared with TRBD1. Trimming cost V 2 bases and J 0 bases; bases outside gene matches: 9. This CDR3 is built from 18 residues. The germline CDR1 and CDR2 sequences are KGHSH and LQKENI. This CDR3 is CASSPEQGGQGMNTEAFF. The CDR3 coding sequence is TGTGCCAGCTCACCAGAACAAGGGGGACAGGGGATGAACACTGAAGCTTTCTTT.

The chain is built from TRBV28 and TRBJ1-5, with 8 bases matching TRBD1. The V segment lost 8 bases and the J segment 9 bases; nucleotides outside the gene matches: 6. Germline V gene sequence: CDR1 MDHEN, CDR2 SYDVKM. The CDR3 has 12 amino acids. The CDR3 is CASRTGSVPQHF. The DNA for the CDR3 is TGTGCCAGCCGGACAGGGAGTGTGCCCCAGCATTTT.

The chain combines TRBV3-1 (or the pseudogene TRBV3-2) with TRBJ1-2; tentatively, D is TRBD1 (5 bases). The CDR3 length is 15 residues. Germline CDR1 and CDR2: LGHDT and YNNKEL (reference sequence). V lost 4 bases, J lost 5 bases, and 17 bases lay in between. CDR3 residues: CASSPVRQGRYGYTF. CDR3 coding DNA: TGTGCCAGCAGCCCTGTTCGGCAGGGTCGATATGGCTACACCTTC.

The rearrangement joins TRBV4-2 to TRBJ1-5; D remains ambiguous. Between the trimmed V and J ends, which lost 1 base and 1 base, there was a span of 14 bases. Germline CDR1 is LGHNA and CDR2 is YNFKEQ. This CDR3 is 17 amino acids long. CDR3 in DNA: TGTGCCAGCAGCCAAGGAGGGCGATCTGGGAGCAATCAGCCCCAGCATTTT. Protein: CASSQGGRSGSNQPQHF.

The genes are TRBV5-1 and TRBJ2-1; tentative D call: TRBD2 (5 bases). V was pared by 0 bases and J by 5 bases, with 9 bases between. The CDR3 totals 14 residues. CDR1 SGHRS and CDR2 YFSETQ come from the germline V gene. The CDR3 protein is CASSLELGNNEQFF. The CDR3 nucleotides are TGCGCCAGCAGCTTGGAACTAGGTAACAATGAGCAGTTCTTC.

This clone was seen once. The chain is built from TRBV4-2 and TRBJ1-4; 9 nucleotides agree with TRBD1. With V trimmed by 0 bases and J by 5 bases, 4 bases remained unmatched. CDR1 LGHNA and CDR2 YNFKEQ come from the germline V gene. The CDR3 has 16 residues. In DNA, the CDR3 is TGTGCCAGCAGCCAAGATCTAGGGACAGGGAATGAAAAACTGTTTTTT. This gives the protein CASSQDLGTGNEKLFF.

V usage is TRBV5-4 and J usage is TRBJ2-7; 16 nucleotides line up with TRBD2. The CDR3 contains 16 residues. J lost 4 bases, V lost 4 bases, and 5 bases had no gene match. Germline V gene data show CDR1 as SGHNT and CDR2 as YYREEE (reference sequence). Here the CDR3 reads CASSTGTSGRGYEQYF. In DNA, the CDR3 is TGTGCCAGCAGCACTGGGACTAGCGGGAGGGGTTACGAGCAGTACTTC. Supplemented by reference TRBV5-4 and TRBJ2-7, the full variable domain reads ETGVTQSPTHLIKTRGQQVTLRCSSQSGHNTVSWYQQALGQGPQFIFQYYREEENGRGNFPPRFSGLQFPNYSSELNVNALELDDSALYLCASSTGTSGRGYEQYFGPGTRLTVT.

The chain joins TRBV27 to TRBJ1-6, with D possibly TRBD1 on 5 matching bases. Trimming shortened V by 4 bases and J by 7 bases, and 17 bases separated the two germline ends. The CDR3 totals 16 residues. CDR1 is MNHEY, CDR2 SMNVEV, per germline (reference sequence). The chain's CDR3 is CASSWARTTRNSPLHF. Written as DNA, the CDR3 is TGTGCCAGCAGTTGGGCGAGGACAACCAGAAATTCACCCCTCCACTTT.

V usage is TRBV7-2 and J usage is TRBJ1-5, with D tentatively TRBD1 (5 bases). The CDR3 runs 15 residues. V dropped 5 bases and J dropped 4 bases, with 15 bases sitting between them. Germline CDR1 and CDR2: SGHTA and FQGNSA. The CDR3 loop reads CASSPGTGGNQPQHF. The CDR3, as DNA: TGTGCCAGCAGCCCCGGGACCGGGGGAAATCAGCCCCAGCATTTT.

The table lists this clone with a count of one. This chain links TRBV5-1 with TRBJ2-5, with 11 bases matching TRBD2. Germline CDR1 SGHRS, CDR2 YFSETQ. The CDR3 spans 16 residues. With 1 base clipped from V and 4 bases from J, the junction kept 6 bases outside the gene matches. The CDR3 DNA reads as TGCGCCAGCAGCTTGAGCCTAGCGGGAGGTGGAGAGACCCAGTACTTC. Translation: CASSLSLAGGGETQYF.

The CDR3 loop is CASRPDTYSPLHF. CDR3 coding DNA: TGTGCCAGCAGGCCGGACACCTATTCACCCCTCCACTTT. The chain joins TRBV12-3 or TRBV12-4 to TRBJ1-6, with D perhaps matching TRBD1 (5 bases). This CDR3 spans 13 amino acids. Trimming cost V 6 bases and J 8 bases, with 11 bases left between them.

The genes are TRBV14 and TRBJ2-1; D perhaps matches TRBD1 (5 bases). Germline lookup yields CDR1 SGHDN and CDR2 FVKESK. The CDR3 is 15 residues long. Trimming stripped 3 bases from V and 6 bases from J, with 15 bases between. The CDR3 DNA sequence: TGTGCCAGCAGCCACTGGACAACTTCGGGCAATGAGCAGTTCTTC. Translating it yields CASSHWTTSGNEQFF.

The chain uses TRBV27 and TRBJ2-7; TRBD1 aligns across 9 bases. Trimming took 5 bases from V and 2 from J; bases not matched to a gene: 7. This CDR3 comprises 15 residues. From germline, CDR1 is MNHEY and CDR2 SMNVEV (reference sequence). This CDR3 is CASSHLGDRAYEQYF. In DNA form, the CDR3 reads TGTGCCAGCAGTCACCTGGGGGACAGGGCCTACGAGCAGTACTTC.

The V and J genes are TRBV11-3 and TRBJ2-7; the D gene is possibly TRBD1 (6 bases). Germline values: CDR1 SGHNT, CDR2 YENEEA. CDR3 size: 15 residues. Trimming left V 0 bases short and J 2 bases short, with 11 bases between. The CDR3 protein is CASSLENRVTYEQYF. The CDR3 region has the DNA TGTGCCAGCAGCTTAGAGAACAGGGTTACCTACGAGCAGTACTTC.